This TCR beta chain is drawn from a study of CD8+CD57+ T cells in acquired aplastic anemia. This CDR3 is built from 13 residues. The ends lost 1 base at V and 9 bases at J; junction bases unmatched: 3. CDR1 is MDHEN and CDR2 is SYDVKM in the germline V gene. This clonotype was found many times. CDR3 and TCR beta VDJ profiling relied on genomic DNA as the template. TCRdb ran MiXCR on the reads and lists one entry per CDR3 protein. This table holds about 62,000 distinct CDR3 sequences, over 45% found once. The sample was sorted CD4+, CD8+, or CD8+CD57+ T cells (not recorded which) from PBMCs. This chain uses TRBV28 with TRBJ1-2, with TRBD1 identical over 9 bases. This TCR was recovered from a human donor in good health, serving as a control. CDR3 loop: CASSLLTGGSYTF. The CDR3 DNA reads as TGTGCCAGCAGTTTATTGACAGGGGGAAGCTACACCTTC.